Each of the 11 T cell receptor beta chains below was sequenced from the same sample in a study of neurological immune-mediated disorders. TCRdb reprocessed the 5' RACE reads via MiXCR and lists one record per CDR3 protein. Of 28,000 or so distinct CDR3 sequences listed, 9.5% to 15% are singletons. The sequenced sample consisted of PBMCs. The receptors stem from a man aged 55 to 70 in good health.

This clonotype came up many times. V is TRBV5-1 and J is TRBJ2-1; D may be TRBD1 (6 bases). The CDR3 has 15 amino acids. The V gene lost 0 bases and the J gene lost 5 bases, with 12 bases spanning the gap. CDR1 is SGHRS, CDR2 YFSETQ, per germline. The CDR3 region has the DNA TGCGCCAGCAGCTTGGGGGGGCCAGGGAACAATGAGCAGTTCTTC. Its protein is CASSLGGPGNNEQFF.

The sample holds many counts of this clonotype. The chain employs TRBV5-1 and TRBJ2-5, with D possibly matching TRBD2 (6 bases). The CDR3 contains 14 residues. Deletions cut 6 bases from V and 5 bases from J, with 17 bases between. Germline V gives CDR1 SGHRS, CDR2 YFSETQ. The CDR3 loop is CASTPTDSGETQYF. DNA of the CDR3: TGCGCCAGCACCCCTACTGACAGCGGGGAGACCCAGTACTTC.

This clonotype was detected many times. The rearrangement links TRBV4-1 to TRBJ2-1; tentatively, D is TRBD2 (6 bases). Per the germline V gene, CDR1 is MGHRA and CDR2 is YSYEKL. CDR3 length equals 17 residues. V lost 2 bases and J 5 bases, leaving 19 bases between the germline ends. CDR3 nucleotides: TGCGCCAGCAGCCAAAAGTTCCGGGACTTAACCGACAATGAGCAGTTCTTC. This gives the protein CASSQKFRDLTDNEQFF.

There are many counts of this clonotype. The chain links TRBV12-3 or TRBV12-4 to TRBJ1-2; maybe TRBD1 (5 bases). V was shortened by 6 bases and J by 6 bases, with 17 bases between the two germline ends. CDR3 length equals 14 residues. The CDR3 DNA is TGTGCCAGCAGCCGCCGGGGAGGGGTGGATGGCTACACCTTC. This sequence encodes CASSRRGGVDGYTF.

There are many counts of this clonotype. The chain carries TRBV5-1 and TRBJ2-5; tentatively, D is TRBD1 (6 bases). Germline loops: CDR1 SGHRS, CDR2 YFSETQ. V lost 4 bases, J lost 2 bases, and 12 bases lay in between. This CDR3 is built from 14 residues. The CDR3 spells CASSHGQKQETQYF. DNA of the CDR3: TGCGCCAGCAGCCACGGACAGAAACAAGAGACCCAGTACTTC.

This sequence joins TRBV5-6 and TRBJ2-1; D might be TRBD1 or TRBD2, each matching 6 bases. This CDR3 spans 16 amino acids. Germline loops: CDR1 SGHDT, CDR2 YYEEEE. The ends were cut back, 0 bases at V and 0 bases at J, with 10 bases in the middle. The CDR3 here is CASSLEQGLSYNEQFF. In DNA form, the CDR3 reads TGTGCCAGCAGCTTGGAACAGGGACTCTCCTACAATGAGCAGTTCTTC.

By frequency in the sample, this clonotype is medium-sized (0.01 to 0.1%). The J gene is TRBJ2-1, the V gene TRBV5-1; 9 bases map to TRBD2. The CDR3 extends over 15 amino acids. V shed 6 bases, J shed 2 bases, and the junction held 6 bases outside the gene matches. Per germline, CDR1 SGHRS and CDR2 YFSETQ. The CDR3, as DNA: TGCGCCAGCACCCGCGCGGGGGGGGCCTACAATGAGCAGTTCTTC. Its protein product is CASTRAGGAYNEQFF.

The chain uses TRBV28 and TRBJ2-7, with 7 bases that match TRBD1. The germline CDR1 and CDR2 sequences are MDHEN and SYDVKM. CDR3 length: 13 residues. Germline trimming cut 5 bases from V and 4 bases from J; bases unmatched to any gene: 5. The CDR3 protein is CASSLGQPYEQYF. In DNA, the CDR3 is TGTGCCAGCAGTCTGGGACAGCCTTACGAGCAGTACTTC.

In its sample, this clonotype was seen many times. This sequence joins TRBV20-1 and TRBJ1-4; 9 bases fit TRBD1. J was trimmed by 2 bases and V by 4 bases; bases with no gene match: 14. Looked up from germline, CDR1 is DFQATT and CDR2 is SNEGSKA (reference sequence). There are 18 residues in the CDR3. The CDR3 is CSATRLLDRGSTNEKLFF. DNA for the CDR3: TGCAGTGCTACCCGGCTTCTAGACAGGGGGTCGACTAATGAAAAACTGTTTTTT.

There are many counts of this clonotype. The chain joins TRBV20-1 to TRBJ2-7; perhaps TRBD1 as D (6 bases). The V gene's germline CDR1 is DFQATT and CDR2 SNEGSKA (reference sequence). The CDR3 spans 13 residues. V lost 5 bases, J lost 2 bases, and 13 bases lay in between. The CDR3 reads CSAWRTAPYEQYF. The CDR3 DNA is TGCAGTGCTTGGAGGACAGCCCCCTACGAGCAGTACTTC.

The CDR3: CASRAGYGRTGQETQYF. DNA of the CDR3: TGTGCCAGCCGGGCGGGATATGGGCGGACTGGACAAGAGACCCAGTACTTC. V usage is TRBV10-3 and J usage is TRBJ2-5, with a possible D match to TRBD2 (6 bases). This CDR3 region has 17 residues. Germline V gene data show CDR1 as ENHRY and CDR2 as SYGVKD. Trimming took off 10 bases at V and 2 bases at J, with 26 bases between the two ends.